Shown below are 20 T cell receptor beta chains from a single sample sequenced in a study of cytomegalovirus exposure and HLA in healthy donors. 60 Vbeta and 13 Jbeta primers were used in PCR. Assay used: immunoSEQ multiplex PCR; TCRdb lists only in-frame clones, some missing. The table shows some 140,000 clones, with under 80% occurring only once. What was sequenced was PBMCs. The receptors shown here come from a woman aged 45-60 years in good health and CMV-seropositive.

The chain couples TRBV11-3 to TRBJ2-3, with D possibly being TRBD1 (5 bases). The CDR3 is 14 residues long. CDR1 is SGHNT, CDR2 YENEEA, per germline. V lost 3 bases and J lost 7, with 14 bases in between. CDR3 bases: TGTGCCAGCAGCTTGGGGCCAGAGTTCCATACGCAGTATTTT. It is translated as CASSLGPEFHTQYF.

The chain couples TRBV10-1 to TRBJ1-2; the D gene is possibly TRBD1 (5 bases). Germline-derived CDR1 and CDR2 are WNHNN and SYGVQD (reference sequence). V dropped 4 bases and J dropped 3 bases, with 9 bases sitting between them. The CDR3 spans 13 residues. This CDR3 is CASSVSGDYGYTF. The CDR3 nucleotides are TGCGCCAGCAGTGTTTCGGGGGACTATGGCTACACCTTC.

This clone has only a few counts. The chain employs TRBV7-2 and TRBJ2-7; 10 bases are a match to TRBD1. The V and J ends lost 4 bases and 2 bases, in that order; junction bases with no gene match: 5. This CDR3 has 15 residues. Germline V gene sequence: CDR1 SGHTA, CDR2 FQGNSA. CDR3 protein: CASSYTGTGAYEQYF. The CDR3 region has the DNA TGTGCCAGCAGCTATACCGGGACAGGGGCCTACGAGCAGTACTTC.

V gene TRBV7-2 combines with J gene TRBJ2-7, with D unresolved. CDR1 is SGHTA and CDR2 is FQGNSA in the germline V gene. The germline V and J ends were trimmed by 4 bases and 7 bases, with 17 bases remaining between them. The CDR3 extends over 14 amino acids. The CDR3 DNA reads TGTGCCAGCAGCTCGCAAACCGGGTCTGGAGAGCAGTACTTC. This codes for CASSSQTGSGEQYF.

CDR3 region: CASSLTGAPGDTQYF. In nucleotides, the CDR3 is TGTGCCAGCAGCTTGACAGGGGCTCCCGGAGATACGCAGTATTTT. This chain connects TRBV7-6 to TRBJ2-3; 8 bases line up with TRBD1. Germline assignment: CDR1 SGHVS and CDR2 FNYEAQ. The V segment lost 3 bases and the J segment 5 bases; nucleotides outside the gene matches: 7. The CDR3 loop spans 15 amino acids.

V gene TRBV28 combines with J gene TRBJ1-2; D might be TRBD1 (6 bases). The germline V gene has CDR1 MDHEN and CDR2 SYDVKM. V was cut by 7 bases and J by 4 bases, with 10 bases left in between. The CDR3 has 12 residues. The CDR3 is CASMGAGYGYTF. In DNA, the CDR3 is TGTGCCAGCATGGGGGCGGGCTATGGCTACACCTTC.

The rearrangement joins TRBV7-9 to TRBJ1-1, with 8 positions matching TRBD1. Looked up from germline, CDR1 is SEHNR and CDR2 is FQNEAQ (reference sequence). The CDR3 runs to 14 residues. The V segment lost 4 bases and the J segment 2 bases; nucleotides outside the gene matches: 3. The CDR3 loop is CASSSDRGNTEAFF. In DNA, the CDR3 is TGTGCCAGCAGCTCTGACAGGGGAAACACTGAAGCTTTCTTT.

J is TRBJ2-1 and V is TRBV19; D perhaps matches TRBD2 (5 bases). The CDR3 runs to 15 residues. In germline, CDR1 is LNHDA, CDR2 SQIVND (reference sequence). V was shortened by 1 base and J by 7 bases, with 14 bases between the two germline ends. CDR3: CASSIGTRVENEQFF. As DNA, the CDR3 is TGTGCCAGTAGTATAGGTACTAGAGTCGAGAATGAGCAGTTCTTC.

The chain links TRBV7-8 to TRBJ1-1, with 10 bases fitting TRBD1. Germline CDR1 is SGHVS and CDR2 is FQNEAQ. V lost 1 base to trimming and J lost 4 bases; unmatched junction nucleotides: 6. The CDR3 is made up of 16 amino acids. This CDR3 is CASSLETWTGGTEAFF. CDR3 DNA: TGTGCCAGCAGCTTAGAAACCTGGACAGGGGGCACTGAAGCTTTCTTT.

J is TRBJ2-1 and V is TRBV6-5, with TRBD1 matching over 9 bases. V was clipped by 2 bases and J by 8 bases; unmatched bases: 7. The germline V gene has CDR1 MNHEY and CDR2 SVGAGI. The CDR3 length is 15 residues. Here the CDR3 DNA reads TGTGCCAGCAGTTACCGGACAGGGGTTTGGGATGAGCAGTTCTTC. Amino acid sequence: CASSYRTGVWDEQFF.

DNA of the CDR3: TGTGCCAGCAGGGAACAGGGAGCTGGAAACACCATATATTTT. This translates into CASREQGAGNTIYF. V is TRBV6-5 and J is TRBJ1-3, with D maybe TRBD1 (6 bases). V shed 6 bases and J shed 2 bases, with 11 bases lying between them. Germline V gene lookup returns CDR1 MNHEY and CDR2 SVGAGI. The length of the CDR3 is 14 residues.

V is TRBV27 and J is TRBJ2-5; possibly TRBD1 for D (6 bases). The V and J ends lost 4 bases and 2 bases respectively, with 11 bases between them. CDR3 length: 14 amino acids. Looked up from germline, CDR1 is MNHEY and CDR2 is SMNVEV (reference sequence). This CDR3 reads CASSYAGAQETQYF. CDR3 sequence (DNA): TGTGCCAGCAGTTACGCAGGGGCTCAAGAGACCCAGTACTTC.

The V and J genes are TRBV4-2 and TRBJ1-1, with D uncertain. Germline V gives CDR1 LGHNA, CDR2 YNFKEQ. This CDR3 has 14 amino acids. Between the trimmed V and J ends, which lost 5 bases and 1 base, there was a span of 11 bases. CDR3 DNA: TGTGCCAGCAGCGTCAGGCTCTCGAACACTGAAGCTTTCTTT. Translating gives CASSVRLSNTEAFF.

The chain carries TRBV2 and TRBJ1-2; 8 bases agree with TRBD1. The length of the CDR3 is 12 residues. Germline V gives CDR1 SNHLY, CDR2 FYNNEI. With 6 bases clipped from V and 8 bases from J, the junction kept 5 bases outside the gene matches. CDR3 protein: CASRDRDPGYTF. The CDR3 DNA is TGTGCCAGCAGGGACAGGGATCCGGGCTACACCTTC.

This chain uses TRBV18 with TRBJ2-7, with 8 bases identical to TRBD2. Germline V gene lookup returns CDR1 KGHSH and CDR2 LQKENI. The CDR3 covers 14 residues. The V and J ends lost 3 bases and 0 bases, in that order; junction bases with no gene match: 1. CDR3 protein: CASSPSGGSYEQYF. Here the CDR3 DNA reads TGTGCCAGCTCACCGAGCGGGGGCTCCTACGAGCAGTACTTC.

The V call is TRBV7-2, the J call TRBJ2-7; TRBD1 aligns across 8 bases. V lost 3 bases, J lost 2 bases, and 3 bases stayed unmatched. The CDR3 is 14 residues long. Germline V gene sequence: CDR1 SGHTA, CDR2 FQGNSA. The CDR3 reads CASSFRTGTYEQYF. CDR3 DNA: TGTGCCAGCAGCTTTAGGACAGGGACCTACGAGCAGTACTTC.

This clone has a single count. Here the CDR3 DNA reads TGTGCCAGAAGCTCAATATCCAGGGGACCCGGCCTCCCTAACTATGGCTACACCTTC. Protein product: CARSSISRGPGLPNYGYTF. This chain links TRBV7-5 with TRBJ1-2; the D call in the table, TRBD1, was not verified against the DNA. TRBV7-5 is described as a pseudogene. The CDR3 is 19 residues long.

The CDR3 sequence is CASSYDSSYNSPLHF. The CDR3 nucleotides are TGTGCCAGCAGTTACGACAGCTCCTATAATTCACCCCTCCACTTT. The J gene is TRBJ1-6, the V gene TRBV6-6, with D tentatively TRBD1 (5 bases). From germline, CDR1 is MNHNY and CDR2 SVGAGI (reference sequence). V dropped 2 bases and J dropped 0 bases, with 5 bases sitting between them. The CDR3 length is 15 residues.

The chain has TRBV27 and TRBJ1-5, with D perhaps TRBD1 (6 bases). The CDR3 covers 15 residues. The V end was cut by 5 bases, the J end by 4 bases, with 15 bases between. Germline V gene data show CDR1 as MNHEY and CDR2 as SMNVEV (reference sequence). CDR3: CASSTTGFGNQPQHF. The CDR3 coding sequence is TGTGCCAGCAGTACTACAGGGTTTGGGAATCAGCCCCAGCATTTT.

This clone was seen a single time. The chain couples TRBV19 to TRBJ1-1; a weak D match, TRBD1 (6 bases). Per the germline V gene, CDR1 is LNHDA and CDR2 is SQIVND (reference sequence). V was shortened by 8 bases and J by 6 bases, with 19 bases between the two germline ends. This CDR3 is built from 14 residues. The CDR3 sequence: CASLNTGRGAEAFF. The CDR3 DNA reads as TGTGCCAGTTTAAACACAGGGAGGGGAGCTGAAGCTTTCTTT.